The clone carrying this T cell receptor (beta chain) came up a few times. This entry comes from a study of response to subunit inactivated influenza vaccine. Using its own MiXCR run on the RT-PCR reads, TCRdb lists one record per CDR3 protein. The sample has 450,000 to 600,000 distinct CDR3 sequences; about 8% are singletons. V shed 4 bases, J shed 6 bases, and the junction held 6 bases outside the gene matches. Germline lookup yields CDR1 SGHNT and CDR2 YYREEE (reference sequence). The CDR3 has 13 residues. The rearrangement links TRBV5-4 to TRBJ1-2, with 7 bases aligning to TRBD1. The TCR sequence derives from a man aged 45 to 75 who received an inactivated influenza vaccine. Source: PBMCs from blood, taken less than 30 months after vaccination. In DNA form, the CDR3 reads TGTGCCAGCAGCGTACAGGGGTCTAATGGCTACACCTTC. Its protein is CASSVQGSNGYTF.